Following are 10 T cell receptor beta chains from one sample sequenced in a study of regulatory T cells in long-lasting Graves disease. Time point noted: persistent/refractory GD, antithyroid drugs over 5 years with positive TRAb. PBMC-extracted RNA yielded the TCR library. Assembly of TCR beta libraries relied on iRepertoire HTBI primers together with Arm-PCR of CDR3 regions. TCRdb used MiXCR to reprocess the multiplex PCR reads, holding one entry per CDR3 protein. The table shows 400,000 to 500,000 distinct CDR3 sequences, with 21% occurring only once. The source was peripheral blood mononuclear cells (PBMCs), collected when the disease was refractory, from a patient treated with antithyroid drugs. The receptor source for this set is a female donor with Graves disease.

The chain combines TRBV20-1 with TRBJ1-5; D ambiguous. With 2 bases removed from V and 3 bases from J, the gap between germline ends came to 11 bases. The CDR3 sequence is 14 residues long. Germline V gene sequence: CDR1 DFQATT, CDR2 SNEGSKA (reference sequence). In nucleotides, the CDR3 is TGCAGTGCTAGATTACGAGGAGACAATCAGCCCCAGCATTTT. It is translated as CSARLRGDNQPQHF.

This clonotype was seen a few times. The V call is TRBV19, the J call TRBJ1-2; D not certain. CDR3 length: 12 residues. CDR1 is LNHDA and CDR2 is SQIVND in the germline V gene (reference sequence). Trimming removed 8 bases at V and 7 bases at J, with 14 bases between. CDR3 DNA: TGTGCCAGTCAGGCGGACCGGCGTGGCTACACCTTC. As protein: CASQADRRGYTF. The variable domain in full, completed from reference TRBV19 and TRBJ1-2, reads DGGITQSPKYLFRKEGQNVTLSCEQNLNHDAMYWYRQDPGQGLRLIYYSQIVNDFQKGDIAEGYSVSREKKESFPLTVTSAQKNPTAFYLCASQADRRGYTFGSGTRLTVV.

In this sample, this clonotype turned up many times. This chain joins TRBV28 and TRBJ1-2, with TRBD1 matching 7 bases. This CDR3 region has 14 residues. Germline CDR1 and CDR2: MDHEN and SYDVKM. V dropped 7 bases and J dropped 0; count of bases not matched to a gene: 5. Written as DNA, the CDR3 is TGTGCCAGCACTGCCGGGACAGCTAACTATGGCTACACCTTC. Amino acid sequence: CASTAGTANYGYTF.

This clonotype was picked up many times. The genes are TRBV25-1 and TRBJ2-7; D not resolved. Deletions cut 6 bases from V and 6 bases from J, with 12 bases between. The CDR3 loop spans 12 amino acids. The germline V gene encodes CDR1 MGHDK and CDR2 SYGVNS. The CDR3 is CASRGPAGEQYF. Here the CDR3 DNA reads TGTGCCAGCAGAGGCCCGGCCGGCGAGCAGTACTTC.

V is TRBV7-2 and J is TRBJ2-5; D not certain. The V end lost 1 base, the J end lost 10 bases, and 10 bases lay between the germline ends. Germline loops: CDR1 SGHTA, CDR2 FQGNSA. The CDR3 loop spans 12 amino acids. CDR3 residues: CASSLVVQDQYF. CDR3 nucleotide sequence: TGTGCCAGCAGCTTAGTAGTCCAGGACCAGTACTTC.

This clonotype was seen more than once but under ten times. The gene calls are TRBV7-9 and TRBJ2-5; a possible D gene is TRBD1 (5 bases). This CDR3 spans 16 amino acids. V shed 3 bases and J shed 7 bases, with 21 bases lying between them. Germline assignment: CDR1 SEHNR and CDR2 FQNEAQ (reference sequence). Written as DNA, the CDR3 is TGTGCCAGCAGCTTTTCGGACAAACGATCCCTAGGGACCCAGTACTTC. Translated: CASSFSDKRSLGTQYF.

This clonotype was recorded many times. The chain employs TRBV3-1 and TRBJ2-5; 10 bases are shared with TRBD2. CDR1 and CDR2 (germline): LGHDT, YNNKEL (reference sequence). This CDR3 comprises 16 residues. Unmatched junction bases numbered 7, after V lost 4 bases and J lost 2 bases. DNA for the CDR3: TGTGCCAGCAGCCGACAACTAGCGGGGATGCAAGAGACCCAGTACTTC. Its translation is CASSRQLAGMQETQYF.

This clonotype was detected many times. The chain carries TRBV10-3 and TRBJ1-1, with TRBD1 identical over 7 bases. Germline V gene lookup returns CDR1 ENHRY and CDR2 SYGVKD. V shed 6 bases and J 3 bases; nucleotides not matched to a gene: 4. The CDR3 is 13 amino acids. The CDR3 DNA reads TGTGCCATCAGACTAGACAGGGACACTGAAGCTTTCTTT. This encodes CAIRLDRDTEAFF.

This clonotype was counted ten times or more. This chain connects TRBV6-1 to TRBJ2-2, with unresolved D. This CDR3 spans 16 amino acids. V lost 3 bases to trimming and J lost 1 base, with 12 bases between them. CDR1 is MNHNS, CDR2 SASEGT, per germline. CDR3 amino acids: CASSDAGRVNTGELFF. The CDR3 coding sequence is TGTGCCAGCAGTGACGCCGGACGAGTGAACACCGGGGAGCTGTTTTTT.

This clonotype was counted between two and nine times. The rearrangement joins TRBV20-1 to TRBJ2-3; TRBD2 might be the D (6 bases). CDR3 length: 15 residues. V was trimmed by 3 bases and J by 2 bases, leaving 15 bases between them. In germline, CDR1 is DFQATT, CDR2 SNEGSKA (reference sequence). CDR3 coding DNA: TGCAGTGCTAGTCCGAGGGAGGCATCCACAGATACGCAGTATTTT. Encoded protein: CSASPREASTDTQYF.